This T cell receptor beta chain derives from a study of blood T cell repertoires in COVID-19. Study summary: Acute and convalescent COVID-19 specimens originated in the United States, Italy and Spain. Nucleic acid was either cDNA or gDNA, and it came from T cells, B-cell-depleted T cells, or PBMCs.

Authors' processing steps: The assay estimated nucleated cells by amplifying reference gene primers. TCRdb keeps only in-frame clones here, not all; method: immunoSEQ multiplex PCR. V, J and clone size are those of that table, while D and trimming were read from the DNA. The sample consists of 200,000 to 250,000 clones, 70% to 90% of them appearing once. Participant ages covered roughly 18 to 89 years across 25 or so US areas. J was trimmed by 7 bases and V by 4 bases; bases with no gene match: 8. The germline V gene has CDR1 SGHDT and CDR2 YYEEEE. This CDR3 has 16 amino acids. The chain combines TRBV5-6 with TRBJ2-2, with 12 bases lining up with TRBD1. Sequenced input: PBMCs or T cells enriched from blood (not recorded which). The origin of this receptor is a woman between 45 and 65 years old with acute COVID-19. Here the CDR3 DNA reads TGTGCCAGCAGCGGCGGGACAGGGGGCGCGGGCGGGGAGCTGTTTTTT. As protein: CASSGGTGGAGGELFF.